The present TCR beta chain was sequenced within a study of Graves' ophthalmopathy and Graves' hyperthyroidism. The study's findings and limits: Sensitivity of around 86% and specificity of approximately 81% were achieved when a 13-signature model separated ophthalmopathy from stable hyperthyroidism. In blood, most expanded thyroid clonotypes above 0.001 frequency were also detected.

The germline V gene encodes CDR1 SSHAT and CDR2 FNYEAQ (reference sequence). V was pared by 4 bases and J by 5 bases, with 6 bases of the junction left unmatched. This CDR3 has 16 residues. TCR beta CDR3 amplification used RNA transcripts. Scientists carried out first-round RT-PCR using HTBI primers and then a second-round multiplex PCR. TCRdb reprocessed the multiplex PCR reads via MiXCR and lists one record per CDR3 protein. The table lists over a million distinct CDR3 sequences, about 38% of them singletons. Aged 18 to 65, hyperthyroidism patients had new diagnoses of under 2 months' duration. Exclusion applied to patients with other autoimmune diseases, uncontrolled infections, pregnancy or lactation. Comments on this clonotype: Its target is not known.

Sequenced: peripheral blood or thyroid tissue (not recorded which). The clonotype originates from an adult man with Graves' hyperthyroidism. This chain joins TRBV7-7 and TRBJ1-6; TRBD1 matches 9 bases. This CDR3 is CASSSTGTGNNSPLHF. Here the CDR3 DNA reads TGTGCCAGCAGCTCAACAGGGACAGGGAATAATTCACCCCTCCACTTT.